This T cell receptor (beta chain) is drawn from a study of T cells in Graves' hyperthyroidism and ophthalmopathy. Disease duration was under 3 months in the ophthalmopathy patients, who also had a Clinical Activity Score of at least 3 and a NOSPECS grade of at least 4. The PBMCs had their origin in 7.5 to 10 ml of fresh peripheral blood. RNA transcripts yielded amplified TCR beta CDR3 regions. The TCR CDR3 was amplified in a first-round RT-PCR using the HTBI primer set. Using its own MiXCR run on the multiplex PCR reads, TCRdb lists one record per CDR3 protein. The data hold 500,000 to 550,000 distinct CDR3 sequences, with about 20% observed a single time. CDR3 length equals 18 residues. From germline, CDR1 is LGHNT and CDR2 FRNRAP. To note about this clonotype: An end of the junction does not agree with germline; a read error may underlie this.

Sequenced sample: blood. The receptor was derived from a man aged 35 to 55 with Graves' ophthalmopathy. The chain uses TRBV12-5 and TRBJ2-5, with TRBD2 identical over 9 bases. For the CDR3, the DNA is TGTGCTGGTGGTTTGGTAGTCAGTAGCGGGGGATTCCAAGAGACCCAGTACTTC. It codes for CAGGLVVSSGGFQETQYF.